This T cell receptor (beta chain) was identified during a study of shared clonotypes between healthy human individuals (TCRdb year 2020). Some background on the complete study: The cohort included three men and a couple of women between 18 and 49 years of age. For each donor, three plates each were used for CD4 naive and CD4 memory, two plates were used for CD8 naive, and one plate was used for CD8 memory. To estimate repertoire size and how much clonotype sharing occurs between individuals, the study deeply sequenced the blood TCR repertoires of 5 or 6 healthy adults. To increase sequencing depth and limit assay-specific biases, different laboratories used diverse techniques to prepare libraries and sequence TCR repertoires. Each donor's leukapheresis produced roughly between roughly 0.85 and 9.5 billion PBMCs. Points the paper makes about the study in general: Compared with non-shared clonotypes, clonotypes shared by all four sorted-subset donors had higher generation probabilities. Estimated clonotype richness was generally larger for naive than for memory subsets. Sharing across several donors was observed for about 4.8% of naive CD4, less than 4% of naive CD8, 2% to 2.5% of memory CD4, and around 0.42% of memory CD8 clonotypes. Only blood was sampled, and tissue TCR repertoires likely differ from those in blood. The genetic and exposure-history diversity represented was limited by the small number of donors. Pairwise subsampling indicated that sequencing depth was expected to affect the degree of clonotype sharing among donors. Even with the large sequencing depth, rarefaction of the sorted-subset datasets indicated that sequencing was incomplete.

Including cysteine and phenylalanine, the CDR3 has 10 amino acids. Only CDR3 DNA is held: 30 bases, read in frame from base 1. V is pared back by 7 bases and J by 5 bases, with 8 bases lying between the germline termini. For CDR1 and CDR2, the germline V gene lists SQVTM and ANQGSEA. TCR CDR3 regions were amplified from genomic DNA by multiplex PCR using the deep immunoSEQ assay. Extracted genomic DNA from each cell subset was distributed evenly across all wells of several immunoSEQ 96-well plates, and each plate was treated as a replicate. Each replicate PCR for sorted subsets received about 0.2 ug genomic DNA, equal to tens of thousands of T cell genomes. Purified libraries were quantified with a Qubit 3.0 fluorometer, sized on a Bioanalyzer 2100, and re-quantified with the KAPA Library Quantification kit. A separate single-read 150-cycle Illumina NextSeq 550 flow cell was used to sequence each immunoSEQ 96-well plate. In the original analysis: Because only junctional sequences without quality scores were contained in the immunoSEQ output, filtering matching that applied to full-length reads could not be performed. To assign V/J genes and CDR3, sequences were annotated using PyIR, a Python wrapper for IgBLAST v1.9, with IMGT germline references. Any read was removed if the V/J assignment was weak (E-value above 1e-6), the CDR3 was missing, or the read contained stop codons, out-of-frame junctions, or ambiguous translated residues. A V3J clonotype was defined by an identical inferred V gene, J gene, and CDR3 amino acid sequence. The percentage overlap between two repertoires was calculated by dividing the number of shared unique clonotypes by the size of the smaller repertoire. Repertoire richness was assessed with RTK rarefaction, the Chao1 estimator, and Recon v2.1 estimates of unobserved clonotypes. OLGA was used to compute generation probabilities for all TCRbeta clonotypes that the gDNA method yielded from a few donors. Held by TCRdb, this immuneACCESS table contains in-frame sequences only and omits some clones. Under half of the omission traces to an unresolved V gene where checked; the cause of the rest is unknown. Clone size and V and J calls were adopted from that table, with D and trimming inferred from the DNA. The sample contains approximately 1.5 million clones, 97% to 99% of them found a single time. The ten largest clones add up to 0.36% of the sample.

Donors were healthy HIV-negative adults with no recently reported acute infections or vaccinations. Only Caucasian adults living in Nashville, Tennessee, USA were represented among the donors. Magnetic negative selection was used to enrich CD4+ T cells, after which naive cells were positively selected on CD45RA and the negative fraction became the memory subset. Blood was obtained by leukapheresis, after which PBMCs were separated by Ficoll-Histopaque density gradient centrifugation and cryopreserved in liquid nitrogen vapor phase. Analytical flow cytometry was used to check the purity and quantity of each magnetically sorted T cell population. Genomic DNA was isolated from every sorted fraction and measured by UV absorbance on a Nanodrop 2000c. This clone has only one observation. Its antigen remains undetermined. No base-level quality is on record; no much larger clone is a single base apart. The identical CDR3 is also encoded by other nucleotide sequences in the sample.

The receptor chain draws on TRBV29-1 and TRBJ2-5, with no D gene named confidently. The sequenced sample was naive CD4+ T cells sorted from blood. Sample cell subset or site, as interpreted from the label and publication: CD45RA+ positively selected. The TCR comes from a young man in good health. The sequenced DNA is TGCAGCGGAGGTGGGGAGACCCAGTACTTC. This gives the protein CSGGGETQYF.